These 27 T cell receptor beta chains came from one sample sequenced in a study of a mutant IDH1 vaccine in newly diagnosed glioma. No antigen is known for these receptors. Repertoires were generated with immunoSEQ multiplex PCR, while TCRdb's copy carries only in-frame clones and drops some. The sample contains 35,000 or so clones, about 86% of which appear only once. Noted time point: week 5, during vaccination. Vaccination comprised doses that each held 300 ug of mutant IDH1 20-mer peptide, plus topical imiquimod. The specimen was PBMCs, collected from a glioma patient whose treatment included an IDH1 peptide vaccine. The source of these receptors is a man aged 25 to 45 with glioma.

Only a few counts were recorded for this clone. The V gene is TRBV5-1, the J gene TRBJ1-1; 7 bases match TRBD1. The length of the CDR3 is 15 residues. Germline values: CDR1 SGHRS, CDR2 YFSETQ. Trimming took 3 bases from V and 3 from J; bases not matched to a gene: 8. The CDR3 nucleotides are TGCGCCAGCAGCTCACAGGGGCCTCAGTACACTGAAGCTTTCTTT. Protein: CASSSQGPQYTEAFF.

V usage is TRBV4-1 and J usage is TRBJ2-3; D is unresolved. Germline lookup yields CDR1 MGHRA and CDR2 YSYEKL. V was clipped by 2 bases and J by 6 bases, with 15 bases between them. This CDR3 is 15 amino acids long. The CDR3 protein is CASSQNYLRRDTQYF. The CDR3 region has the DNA TGCGCCAGCAGCCAAAACTATCTCCGTCGGGATACGCAGTATTTT.

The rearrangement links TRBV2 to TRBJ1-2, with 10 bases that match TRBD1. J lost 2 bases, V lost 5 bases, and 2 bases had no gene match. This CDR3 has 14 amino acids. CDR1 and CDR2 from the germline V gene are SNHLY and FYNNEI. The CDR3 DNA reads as TGTGCCAGCAGTAGACAGGGGGCCAACTATGGCTACACCTTC. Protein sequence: CASSRQGANYGYTF.

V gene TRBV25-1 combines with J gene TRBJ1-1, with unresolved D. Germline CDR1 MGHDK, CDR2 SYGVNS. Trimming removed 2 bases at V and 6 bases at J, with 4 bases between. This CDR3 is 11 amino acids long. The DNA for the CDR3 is TGTGCCAGCAGTGAAAGGGCTGAAGCTTTCTTT. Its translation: CASSERAEAFF.

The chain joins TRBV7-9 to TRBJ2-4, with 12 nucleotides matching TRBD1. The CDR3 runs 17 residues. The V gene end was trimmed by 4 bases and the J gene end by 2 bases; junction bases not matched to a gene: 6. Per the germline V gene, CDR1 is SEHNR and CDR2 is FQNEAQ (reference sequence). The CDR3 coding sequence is TGTGCCAGCAGCTCCCCGGGACAGGGGGCAACCAAAAACATTCAGTACTTC. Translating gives CASSSPGQGATKNIQYF.

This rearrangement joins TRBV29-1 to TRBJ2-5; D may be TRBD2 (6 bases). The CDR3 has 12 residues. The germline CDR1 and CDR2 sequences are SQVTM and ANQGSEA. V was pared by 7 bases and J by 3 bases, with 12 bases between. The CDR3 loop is CSAEGLEETQYF. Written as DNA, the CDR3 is TGCAGCGCAGAGGGACTGGAAGAGACCCAGTACTTC. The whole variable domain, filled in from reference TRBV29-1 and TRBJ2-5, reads SAVISQKPSRDICQRGTSLTIQCQVDSQVTMMFWYRQQPGQSLTLIATANQGSEATYESGFVIDKFPISRPNLTFSTLTVSNMSPEDSSIYLCSAEGLEETQYFGPGTRLLVL.

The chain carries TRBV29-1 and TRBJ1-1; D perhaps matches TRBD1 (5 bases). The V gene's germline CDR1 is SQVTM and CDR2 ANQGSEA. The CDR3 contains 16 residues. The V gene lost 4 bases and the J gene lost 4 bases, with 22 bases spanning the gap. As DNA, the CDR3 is TGCAGCGTTGTGAGCCCCGGGGAGGGGTGGGGCACTGAAGCTTTCTTT. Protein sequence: CSVVSPGEGWGTEAFF.

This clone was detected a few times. In nucleotides, the CDR3 is TGTGCCAGCAGCCCCGGGGATAAAGGTTACAATGAGCAGTTCTTC. As protein: CASSPGDKGYNEQFF. This chain connects TRBV28 to TRBJ2-1, with a tentative D call TRBD2 (5 bases). CDR3 length: 15 residues. The V end was cut by 6 bases, the J end by 4 bases, with 16 bases between. CDR1 is MDHEN and CDR2 is SYDVKM in the germline V gene.

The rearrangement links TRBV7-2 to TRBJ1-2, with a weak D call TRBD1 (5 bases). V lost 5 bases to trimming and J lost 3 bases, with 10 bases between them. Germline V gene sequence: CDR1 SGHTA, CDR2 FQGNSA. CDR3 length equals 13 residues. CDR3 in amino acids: CASSPGLDYGYTF. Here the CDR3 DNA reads TGTGCCAGCAGCCCGGGACTGGACTATGGCTACACCTTC.

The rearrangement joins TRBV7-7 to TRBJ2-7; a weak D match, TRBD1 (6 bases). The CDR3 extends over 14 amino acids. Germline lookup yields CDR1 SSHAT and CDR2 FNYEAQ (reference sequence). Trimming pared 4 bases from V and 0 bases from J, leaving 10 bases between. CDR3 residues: CASSSGTSSYEQYF. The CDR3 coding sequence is TGTGCCAGCAGCTCCGGGACATCCTCCTACGAGCAGTACTTC. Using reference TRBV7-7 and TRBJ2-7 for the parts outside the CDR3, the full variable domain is GAGVSQSPRYKVTKRGQDVTLRCDPISSHATLYWYQQALGQGPEFLTYFNYEAQPDKSGLPSDRFSAERPEGSISTLTIQRTEQRDSAMYRCASSSGTSSYEQYFGPGTRLTVT.

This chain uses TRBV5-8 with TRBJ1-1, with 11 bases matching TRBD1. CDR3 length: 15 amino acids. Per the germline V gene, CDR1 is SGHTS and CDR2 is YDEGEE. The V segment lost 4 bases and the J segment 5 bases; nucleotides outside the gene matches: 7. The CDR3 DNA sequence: TGTGCCAGCAGCCTTCGGACAGGGGGCGGGACTGAAGCTTTCTTT. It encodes CASSLRTGGGTEAFF.

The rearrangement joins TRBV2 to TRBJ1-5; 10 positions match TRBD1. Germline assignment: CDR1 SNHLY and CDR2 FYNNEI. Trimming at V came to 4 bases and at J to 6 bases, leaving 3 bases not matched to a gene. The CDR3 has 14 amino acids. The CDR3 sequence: CASSGQGASQPQHF. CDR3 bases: TGTGCCAGCAGTGGACAGGGGGCAAGTCAGCCCCAGCATTTT. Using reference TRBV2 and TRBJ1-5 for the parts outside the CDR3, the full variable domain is EPEVTQTPSHQVTQMGQEVILRCVPISNHLYFYWYRQILGQKVEFLVSFYNNEISEKSEIFDDQFSVERPDGSNFTLKIRSTKLEDSAMYFCASSGQGASQPQHFGDGTRLSIL.

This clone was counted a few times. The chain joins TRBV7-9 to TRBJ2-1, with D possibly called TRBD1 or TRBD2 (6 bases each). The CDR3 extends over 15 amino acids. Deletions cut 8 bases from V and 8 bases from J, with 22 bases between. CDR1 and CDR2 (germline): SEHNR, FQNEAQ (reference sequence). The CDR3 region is CASLGGNLVSDEQFF. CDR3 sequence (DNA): TGTGCCAGCTTAGGGGGGAACCTCGTAAGTGATGAGCAGTTCTTC.

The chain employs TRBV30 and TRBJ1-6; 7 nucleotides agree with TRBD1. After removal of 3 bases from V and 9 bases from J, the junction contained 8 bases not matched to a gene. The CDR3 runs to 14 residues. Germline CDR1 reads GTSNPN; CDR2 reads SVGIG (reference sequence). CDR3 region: CAWREDRDGSPLHF. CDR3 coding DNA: TGTGCCTGGAGGGAAGACAGGGACGGTTCACCCCTCCACTTT. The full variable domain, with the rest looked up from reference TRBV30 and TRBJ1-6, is SQTIHQWPATLVQPVGSPLSLECTVEGTSNPNLYWYRQAAGRGLQLLFYSVGIGQISSEVPQNLSASRPQDRQFILSSKKLLLSDSGFYLCAWREDRDGSPLHFGNGTRLTVT.

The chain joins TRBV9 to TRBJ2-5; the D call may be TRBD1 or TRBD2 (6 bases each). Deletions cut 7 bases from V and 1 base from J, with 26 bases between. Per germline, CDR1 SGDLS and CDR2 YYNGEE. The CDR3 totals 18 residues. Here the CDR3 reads CASSREGARGPAQETQYF. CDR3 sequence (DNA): TGTGCCAGCTCCAGGGAAGGGGCCCGGGGGCCAGCCCAAGAGACCCAGTACTTC.

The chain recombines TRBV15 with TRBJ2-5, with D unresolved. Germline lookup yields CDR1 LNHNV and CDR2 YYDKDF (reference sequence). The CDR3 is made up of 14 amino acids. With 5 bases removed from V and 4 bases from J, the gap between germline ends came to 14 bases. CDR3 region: CATSAGSQGETQYF. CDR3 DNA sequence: TGTGCCACCAGCGCCGGGTCTCAAGGAGAGACCCAGTACTTC.

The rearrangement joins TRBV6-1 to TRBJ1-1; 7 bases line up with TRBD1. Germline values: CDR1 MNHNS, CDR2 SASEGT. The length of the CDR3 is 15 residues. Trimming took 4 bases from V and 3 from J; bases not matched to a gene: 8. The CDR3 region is CASSVEGGADTEAFF. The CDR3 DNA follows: TGTGCCAGCAGTGTAGAAGGGGGCGCGGACACTGAAGCTTTCTTT.

CDR3 sequence reads: CASKSSGALDTQYF. CDR3 DNA: TGTGCCAGCAAGAGTAGCGGGGCACTTGATACGCAGTATTTT. V and J are TRBV6-6 and TRBJ2-3, with TRBD2 matching 8 bases. V was clipped by 7 bases and J by 6 bases; unmatched bases: 9. CDR1 is MNHNY and CDR2 is SVGAGI in the germline V gene (reference sequence). The CDR3 length is 14 residues.

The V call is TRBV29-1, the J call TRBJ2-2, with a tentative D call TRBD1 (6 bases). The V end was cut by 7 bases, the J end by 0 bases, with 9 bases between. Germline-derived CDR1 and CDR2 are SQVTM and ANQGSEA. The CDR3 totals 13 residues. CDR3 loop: CSGGTTNTGELFF. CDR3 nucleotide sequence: TGCAGCGGTGGGACAACGAACACCGGGGAGCTGTTTTTT.

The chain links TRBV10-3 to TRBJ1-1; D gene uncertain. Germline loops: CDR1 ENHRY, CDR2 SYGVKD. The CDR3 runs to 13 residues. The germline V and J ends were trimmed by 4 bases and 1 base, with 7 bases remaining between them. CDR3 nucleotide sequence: TGTGCCATCAGTGTCGCGAGGAACACTGAAGCTTTCTTT. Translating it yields CAISVARNTEAFF.

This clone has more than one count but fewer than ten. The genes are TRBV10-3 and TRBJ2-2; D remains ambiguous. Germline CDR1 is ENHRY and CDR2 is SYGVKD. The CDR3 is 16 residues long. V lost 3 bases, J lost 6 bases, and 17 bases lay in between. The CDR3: CAISDSGPMGSGELFF. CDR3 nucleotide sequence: TGTGCCATCAGTGATTCGGGCCCTATGGGGTCCGGGGAGCTGTTTTTT.

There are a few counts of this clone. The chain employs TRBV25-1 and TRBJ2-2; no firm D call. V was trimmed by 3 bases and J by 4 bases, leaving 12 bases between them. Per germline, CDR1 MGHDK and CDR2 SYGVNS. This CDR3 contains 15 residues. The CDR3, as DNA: TGTGCCAGCAGTGAGACCGGAACCTCCACCGGGGAGCTGTTTTTT. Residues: CASSETGTSTGELFF.

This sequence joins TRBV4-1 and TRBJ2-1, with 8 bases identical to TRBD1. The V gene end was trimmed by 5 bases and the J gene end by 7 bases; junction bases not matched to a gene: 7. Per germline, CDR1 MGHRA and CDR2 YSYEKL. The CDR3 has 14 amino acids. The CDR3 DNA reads TGCGCCAGCAGCTACCGACAGGGGAGTAATGAGCAGTTCTTC. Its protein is CASSYRQGSNEQFF.

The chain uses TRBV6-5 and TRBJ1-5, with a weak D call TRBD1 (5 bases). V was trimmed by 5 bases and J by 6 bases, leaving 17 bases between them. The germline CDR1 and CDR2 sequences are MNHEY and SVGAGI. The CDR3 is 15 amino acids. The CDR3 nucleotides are TGTGCCAGCAGTACTGGGGGAGGGCTAGGTCAGCCCCAGCATTTT. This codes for CASSTGGGLGQPQHF.

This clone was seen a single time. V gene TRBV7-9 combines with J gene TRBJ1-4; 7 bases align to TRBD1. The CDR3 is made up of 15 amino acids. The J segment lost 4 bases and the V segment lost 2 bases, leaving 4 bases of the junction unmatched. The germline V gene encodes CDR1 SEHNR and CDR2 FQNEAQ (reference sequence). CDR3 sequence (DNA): TGTGCCAGCAGCTTACGTACAGGGGATAATGAAAAACTGTTTTTT. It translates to CASSLRTGDNEKLFF.

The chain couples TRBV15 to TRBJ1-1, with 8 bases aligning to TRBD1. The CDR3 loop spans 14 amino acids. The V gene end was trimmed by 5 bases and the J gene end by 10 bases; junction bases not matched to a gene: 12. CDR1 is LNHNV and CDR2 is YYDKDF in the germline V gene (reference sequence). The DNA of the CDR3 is TGTGCCACCAGCTATGACAGGGGCTTCCAAGGAGCTTTCTTT. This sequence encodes CATSYDRGFQGAFF.

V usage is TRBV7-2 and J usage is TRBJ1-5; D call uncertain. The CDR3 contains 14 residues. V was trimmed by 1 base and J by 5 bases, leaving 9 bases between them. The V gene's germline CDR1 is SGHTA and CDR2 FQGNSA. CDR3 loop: CASSLGTEYQPQHF. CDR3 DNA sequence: TGTGCCAGCAGCTTAGGGACGGAATATCAGCCCCAGCATTTT.